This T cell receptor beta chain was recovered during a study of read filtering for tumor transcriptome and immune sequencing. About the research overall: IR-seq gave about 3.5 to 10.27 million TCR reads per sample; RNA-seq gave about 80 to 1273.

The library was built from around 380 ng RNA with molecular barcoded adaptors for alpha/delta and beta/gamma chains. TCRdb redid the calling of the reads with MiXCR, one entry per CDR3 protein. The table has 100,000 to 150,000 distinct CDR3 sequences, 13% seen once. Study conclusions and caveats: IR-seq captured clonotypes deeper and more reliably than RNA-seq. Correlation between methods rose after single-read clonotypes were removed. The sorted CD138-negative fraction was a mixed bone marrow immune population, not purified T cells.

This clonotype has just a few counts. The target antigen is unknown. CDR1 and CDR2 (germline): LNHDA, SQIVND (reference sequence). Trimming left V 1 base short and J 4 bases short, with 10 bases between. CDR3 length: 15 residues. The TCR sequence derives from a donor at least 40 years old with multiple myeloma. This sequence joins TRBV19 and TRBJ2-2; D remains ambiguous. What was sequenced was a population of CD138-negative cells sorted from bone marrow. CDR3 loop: CASSIADYRTGELFF. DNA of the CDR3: TGTGCCAGTAGTATAGCCGATTACCGCACCGGGGAGCTGTTTTTT.